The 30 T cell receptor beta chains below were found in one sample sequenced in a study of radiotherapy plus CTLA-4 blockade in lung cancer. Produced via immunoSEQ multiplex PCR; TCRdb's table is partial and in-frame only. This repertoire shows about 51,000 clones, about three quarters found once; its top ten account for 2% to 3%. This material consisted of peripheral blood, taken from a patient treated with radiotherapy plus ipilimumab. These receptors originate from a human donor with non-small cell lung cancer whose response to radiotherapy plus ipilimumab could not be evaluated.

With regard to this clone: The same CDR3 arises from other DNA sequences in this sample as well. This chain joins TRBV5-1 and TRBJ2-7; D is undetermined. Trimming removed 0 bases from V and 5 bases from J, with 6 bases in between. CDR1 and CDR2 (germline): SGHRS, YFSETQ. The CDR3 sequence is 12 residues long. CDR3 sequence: CASSLGSHEQYF. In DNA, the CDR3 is TGCGCCAGCAGCTTGGGTAGCCACGAGCAGTACTTC. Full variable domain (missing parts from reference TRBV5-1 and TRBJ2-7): KAGVTQTPRYLIKTRGQQVTLSCSPISGHRSVSWYQQTPGQGLQFLFEYFSETQRNKGNFPGRFSGRQFSNSRSEMNVSTLELGDSALYLCASSLGSHEQYFGPGTRLTVT.

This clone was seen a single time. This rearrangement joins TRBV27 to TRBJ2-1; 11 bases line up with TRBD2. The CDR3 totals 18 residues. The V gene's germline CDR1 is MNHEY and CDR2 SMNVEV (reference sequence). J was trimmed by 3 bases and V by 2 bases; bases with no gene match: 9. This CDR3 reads CASSLLSSGTSGYNEQFF. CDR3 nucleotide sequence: TGTGCCAGCAGTTTACTCTCGTCCGGGACTAGCGGCTACAATGAGCAGTTCTTC.

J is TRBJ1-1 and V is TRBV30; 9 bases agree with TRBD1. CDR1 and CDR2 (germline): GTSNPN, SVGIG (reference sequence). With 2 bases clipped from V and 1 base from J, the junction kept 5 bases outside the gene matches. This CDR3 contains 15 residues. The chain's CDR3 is CAWSRDRVGNTEAFF. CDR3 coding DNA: TGTGCCTGGAGTCGGGACAGGGTTGGGAACACTGAAGCTTTCTTT.

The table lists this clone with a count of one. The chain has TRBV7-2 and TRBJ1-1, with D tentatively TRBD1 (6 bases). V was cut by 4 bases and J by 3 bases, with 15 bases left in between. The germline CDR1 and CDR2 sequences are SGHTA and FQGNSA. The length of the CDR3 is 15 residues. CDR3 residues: CASSSDGGRDTEAFF. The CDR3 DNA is TGTGCCAGCAGCTCAGACGGGGGGCGGGACACTGAAGCTTTCTTT.

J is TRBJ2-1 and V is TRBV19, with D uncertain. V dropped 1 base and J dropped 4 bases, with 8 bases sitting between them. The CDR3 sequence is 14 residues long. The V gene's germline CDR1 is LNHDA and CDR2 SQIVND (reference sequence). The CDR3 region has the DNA TGTGCCAGTAGTATAGTTGGCGGTTACAATGAGCAGTTCTTC. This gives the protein CASSIVGGYNEQFF.

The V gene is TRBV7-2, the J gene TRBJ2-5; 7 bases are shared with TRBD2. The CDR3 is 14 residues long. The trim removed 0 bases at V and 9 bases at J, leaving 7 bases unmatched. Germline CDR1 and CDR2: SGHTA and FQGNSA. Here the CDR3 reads CASSLAASGAPQYF. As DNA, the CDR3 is TGTGCCAGCAGCTTAGCGGCAAGCGGGGCCCCCCAGTACTTC.

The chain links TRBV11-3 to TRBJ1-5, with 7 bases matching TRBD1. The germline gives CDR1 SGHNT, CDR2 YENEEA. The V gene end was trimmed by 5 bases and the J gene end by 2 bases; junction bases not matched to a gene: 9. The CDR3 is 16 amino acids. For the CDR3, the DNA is TGTGCCAGCAGCAACCACAGGGGAGGTGGCAATCAGCCCCAGCATTTT. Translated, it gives CASSNHRGGGNQPQHF.

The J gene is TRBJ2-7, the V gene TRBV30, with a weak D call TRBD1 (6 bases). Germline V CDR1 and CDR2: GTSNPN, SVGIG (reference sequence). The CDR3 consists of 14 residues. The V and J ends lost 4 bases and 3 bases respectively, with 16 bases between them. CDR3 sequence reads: CAWNRRGVFYEQYF. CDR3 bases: TGTGCCTGGAACCGCAGGGGAGTGTTCTACGAGCAGTACTTC.

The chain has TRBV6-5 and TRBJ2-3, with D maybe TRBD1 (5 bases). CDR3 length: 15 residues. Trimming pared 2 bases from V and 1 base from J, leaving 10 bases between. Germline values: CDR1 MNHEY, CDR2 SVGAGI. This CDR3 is CASSYRQTGTDTQYF. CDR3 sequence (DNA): TGTGCCAGCAGTTACCGACAGACTGGCACAGATACGCAGTATTTT.

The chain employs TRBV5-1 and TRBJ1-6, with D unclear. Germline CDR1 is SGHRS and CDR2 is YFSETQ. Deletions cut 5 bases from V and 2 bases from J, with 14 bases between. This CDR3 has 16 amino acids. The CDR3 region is CASRLIPTAYNSPLHF. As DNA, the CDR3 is TGCGCCAGCAGGCTAATCCCCACAGCCTATAATTCACCCCTCCACTTT. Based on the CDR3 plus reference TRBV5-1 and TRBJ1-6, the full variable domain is KAGVTQTPRYLIKTRGQQVTLSCSPISGHRSVSWYQQTPGQGLQFLFEYFSETQRNKGNFPGRFSGRQFSNSRSEMNVSTLELGDSALYLCASRLIPTAYNSPLHFGNGTRLTVT.

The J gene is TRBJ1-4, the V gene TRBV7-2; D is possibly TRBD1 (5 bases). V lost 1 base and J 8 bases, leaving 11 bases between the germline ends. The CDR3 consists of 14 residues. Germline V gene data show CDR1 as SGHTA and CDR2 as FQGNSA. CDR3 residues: CASSLGRAREKLFF. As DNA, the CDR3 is TGTGCCAGCAGCTTAGGCAGGGCGCGGGAAAAACTGTTTTTT.

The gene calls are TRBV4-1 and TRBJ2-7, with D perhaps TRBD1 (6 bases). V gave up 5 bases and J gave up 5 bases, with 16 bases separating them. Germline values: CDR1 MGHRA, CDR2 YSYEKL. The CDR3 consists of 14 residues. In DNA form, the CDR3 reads TGCGCCAGCAGCGAGGCAGGGGACGGCGACGAGCAGTACTTC. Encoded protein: CASSEAGDGDEQYF.

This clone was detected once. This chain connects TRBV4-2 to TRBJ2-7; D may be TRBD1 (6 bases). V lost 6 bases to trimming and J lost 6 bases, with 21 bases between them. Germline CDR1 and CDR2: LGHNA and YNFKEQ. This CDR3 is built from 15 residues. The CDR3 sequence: CASRQGPEQAGEQYF. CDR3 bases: TGTGCCAGCAGACAGGGTCCAGAGCAAGCTGGCGAGCAGTACTTC.

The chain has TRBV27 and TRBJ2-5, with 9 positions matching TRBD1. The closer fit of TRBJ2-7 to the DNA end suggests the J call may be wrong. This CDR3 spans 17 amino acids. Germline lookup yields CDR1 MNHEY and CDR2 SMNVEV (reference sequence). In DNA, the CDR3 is TGTGCCAGCAGCCCTGGGACAGGGACCTCGGGCTCCTACGAGCAGTACTTC. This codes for CASSPGTGTSGSYEQYF.

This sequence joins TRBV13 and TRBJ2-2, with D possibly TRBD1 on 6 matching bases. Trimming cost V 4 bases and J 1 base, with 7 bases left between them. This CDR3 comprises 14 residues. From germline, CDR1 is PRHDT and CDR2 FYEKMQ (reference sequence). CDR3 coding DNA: TGTGCCAGCAGCTCGGACAGGAACACCGGGGAGCTGTTTTTT. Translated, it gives CASSSDRNTGELFF.

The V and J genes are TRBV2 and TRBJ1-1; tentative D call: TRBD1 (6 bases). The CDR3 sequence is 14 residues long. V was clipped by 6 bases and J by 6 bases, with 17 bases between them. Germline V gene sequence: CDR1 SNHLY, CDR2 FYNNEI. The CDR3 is CASSPDRLVSEAFF. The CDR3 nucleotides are TGTGCCAGCAGCCCGGACAGACTTGTTTCTGAAGCTTTCTTT.

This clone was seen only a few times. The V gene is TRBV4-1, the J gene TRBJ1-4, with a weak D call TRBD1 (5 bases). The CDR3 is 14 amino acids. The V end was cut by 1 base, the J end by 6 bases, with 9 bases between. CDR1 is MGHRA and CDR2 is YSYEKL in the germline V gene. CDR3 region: CASSQAQGYEKLFF. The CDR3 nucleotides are TGCGCCAGCAGCCAAGCCCAGGGTTATGAAAAACTGTTTTTT.

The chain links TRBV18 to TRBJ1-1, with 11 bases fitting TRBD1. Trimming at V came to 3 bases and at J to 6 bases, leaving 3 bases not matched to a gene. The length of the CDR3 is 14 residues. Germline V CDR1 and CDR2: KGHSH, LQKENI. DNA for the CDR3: TGTGCCAGCTCACCGGGACAGGGGGGCTCTGAAGCTTTCTTT. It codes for CASSPGQGGSEAFF.

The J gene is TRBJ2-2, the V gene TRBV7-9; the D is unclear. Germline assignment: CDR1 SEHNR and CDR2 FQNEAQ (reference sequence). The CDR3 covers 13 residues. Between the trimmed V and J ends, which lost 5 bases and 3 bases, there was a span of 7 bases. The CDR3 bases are TGTGCCAGCAGCCCCCAGTACACCGGGGAGCTGTTTTTT. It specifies CASSPQYTGELFF.

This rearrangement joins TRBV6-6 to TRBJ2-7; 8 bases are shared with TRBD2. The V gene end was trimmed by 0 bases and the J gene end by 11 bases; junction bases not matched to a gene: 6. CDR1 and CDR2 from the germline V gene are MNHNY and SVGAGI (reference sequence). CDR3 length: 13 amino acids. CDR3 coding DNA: TGTGCCAGCAGTTACTCGGGCGGGGGGCGAGAGTACTTC. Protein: CASSYSGGGREYF.

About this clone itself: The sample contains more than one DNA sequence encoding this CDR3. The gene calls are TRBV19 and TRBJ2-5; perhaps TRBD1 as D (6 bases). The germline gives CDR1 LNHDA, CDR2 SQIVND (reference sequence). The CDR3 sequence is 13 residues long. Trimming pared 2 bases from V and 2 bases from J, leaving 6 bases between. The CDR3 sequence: CASSITGQETQYF. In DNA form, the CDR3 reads TGTGCCAGTAGTATAACAGGGCAAGAGACCCAGTACTTC.

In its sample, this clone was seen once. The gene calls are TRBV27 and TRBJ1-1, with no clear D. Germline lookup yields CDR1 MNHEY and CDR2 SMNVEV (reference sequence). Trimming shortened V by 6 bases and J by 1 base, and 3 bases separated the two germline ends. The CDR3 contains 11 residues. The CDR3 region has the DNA TGTGCCAGCAGGAGGAACACTGAAGCTTTCTTT. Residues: CASRRNTEAFF.

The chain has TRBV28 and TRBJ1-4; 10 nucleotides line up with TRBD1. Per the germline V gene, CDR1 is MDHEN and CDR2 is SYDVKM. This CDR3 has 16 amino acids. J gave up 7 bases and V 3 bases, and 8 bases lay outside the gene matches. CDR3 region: CASSLPPGDRGEKLFF. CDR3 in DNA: TGTGCCAGCAGTTTGCCTCCCGGGGACAGGGGTGAAAAACTGTTTTTT.

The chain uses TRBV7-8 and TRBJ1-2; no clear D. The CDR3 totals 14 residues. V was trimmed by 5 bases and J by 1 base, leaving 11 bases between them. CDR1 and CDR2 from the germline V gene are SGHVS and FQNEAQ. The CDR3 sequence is CASSPYRVNYGYTF. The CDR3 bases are TGTGCCAGCAGCCCCTACAGAGTTAACTATGGCTACACCTTC.

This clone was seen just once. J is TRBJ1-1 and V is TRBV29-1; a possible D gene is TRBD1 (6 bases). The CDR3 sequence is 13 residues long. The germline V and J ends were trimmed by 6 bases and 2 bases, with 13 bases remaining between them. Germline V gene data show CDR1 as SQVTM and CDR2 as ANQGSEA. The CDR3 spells CSVGGRFNTEAFF. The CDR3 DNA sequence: TGCAGCGTGGGGGGGCGGTTTAACACTGAAGCTTTCTTT. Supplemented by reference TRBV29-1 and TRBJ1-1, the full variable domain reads SAVISQKPSRDICQRGTSLTIQCQVDSQVTMMFWYRQQPGQSLTLIATANQGSEATYESGFVIDKFPISRPNLTFSTLTVSNMSPEDSSIYLCSVGGRFNTEAFFGQGTRLTVV.

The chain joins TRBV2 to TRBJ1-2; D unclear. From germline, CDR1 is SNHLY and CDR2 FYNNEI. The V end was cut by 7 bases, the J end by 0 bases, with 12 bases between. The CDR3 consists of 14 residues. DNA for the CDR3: TGTGCCAGCACTCCACTCGGGTCTAACTATGGCTACACCTTC. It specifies CASTPLGSNYGYTF. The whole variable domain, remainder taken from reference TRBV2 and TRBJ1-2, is EPEVTQTPSHQVTQMGQEVILRCVPISNHLYFYWYRQILGQKVEFLVSFYNNEISEKSEIFDDQFSVERPDGSNFTLKIRSTKLEDSAMYFCASTPLGSNYGYTFGSGTRLTVV.

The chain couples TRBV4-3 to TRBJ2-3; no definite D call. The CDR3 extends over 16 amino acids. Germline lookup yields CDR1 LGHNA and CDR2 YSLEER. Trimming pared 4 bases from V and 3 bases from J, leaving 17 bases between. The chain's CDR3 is CASSREVTDYTDTQYF. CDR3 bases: TGCGCCAGCAGCCGCGAGGTAACTGATTATACAGATACGCAGTATTTT.

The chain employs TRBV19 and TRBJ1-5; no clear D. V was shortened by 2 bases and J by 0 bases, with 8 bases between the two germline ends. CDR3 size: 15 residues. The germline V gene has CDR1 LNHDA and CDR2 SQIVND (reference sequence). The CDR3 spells CASSIKLYSNQPQHF. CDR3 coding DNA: TGTGCCAGTAGTATAAAGCTCTATAGCAATCAGCCCCAGCATTTT.

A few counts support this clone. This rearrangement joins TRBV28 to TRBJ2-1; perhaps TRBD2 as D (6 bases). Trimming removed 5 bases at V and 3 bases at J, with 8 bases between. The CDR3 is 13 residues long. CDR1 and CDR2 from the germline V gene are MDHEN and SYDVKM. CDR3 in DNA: TGTGCCAGCAGTACGGGACTCTACAATGAGCAGTTCTTC. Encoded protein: CASSTGLYNEQFF.

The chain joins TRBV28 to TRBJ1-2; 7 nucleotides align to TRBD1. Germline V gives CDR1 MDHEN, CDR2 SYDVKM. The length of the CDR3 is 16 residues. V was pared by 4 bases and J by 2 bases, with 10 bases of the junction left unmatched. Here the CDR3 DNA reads TGTGCCAGCAGTTCCCTCAGACAGGGCACAAACTATGGCTACACCTTC. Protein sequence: CASSSLRQGTNYGYTF.